A single sample is the source of the 14 T cell receptor beta chains below, sequenced in a study of cytomegalovirus exposure and HLA in healthy donors (dated 2017 in TCRdb). The library was produced with the immunoSEQ multiplex PCR assay. For the multiplex PCR, a mixture combining 60 forward primers for TCR Vbeta segments and 13 reverse primers for TCR Jbeta segments was used. What TCRdb holds here is the immuneACCESS table cut down to in-frame rearrangements. Part of the clones is not present; checked against another copy, under half of the missing clones reflect an unresolved V gene, and the others are unexplained. The sample table contains around 110,000 clones; only one count was recorded for around 70% of them. The ten largest clones add up to roughly 0.79% of the sample. The specimen sequenced was PBMCs. The receptors come from a boy between 10 and 17 years old in good health and CMV-seronegative.

Concerning this clone itself: The CDR3 does not close with the conserved phenylalanine or tryptophan, likely indicating a read error. No DNA is shown, since the ends of the CDR3 on it are uncertain; the CDR3 is the one TCRdb lists. J is TRBJ1-1 and V is TRBV30. CDR1 is GTSNPN, CDR2 SVGIG, per germline (reference sequence). 15 amino acids form the CDR3, both terminal residues included. The CDR3: CAWSVLSTKNTEALV.

The chain has TRBV25-1 and TRBJ1-2; TRBD1 agrees at 8 bases. CDR1 and CDR2 from the germline V gene are MGHDK and SYGVNS. J lost 4 bases, V lost 3 bases, and 7 bases had no gene match. This CDR3 comprises 15 residues. CDR3 region: CASSEPGGIGYGYTF. The CDR3 DNA follows: TGTGCCAGCAGTGAGCCAGGGGGCATCGGCTATGGCTACACCTTC.

The chain recombines TRBV5-4 with TRBJ2-2; the D is unclear. The CDR3 sequence is 13 residues long. V was cut by 3 bases and J by 1 base, with 4 bases left in between. CDR1 and CDR2 (germline): SGHNT, YYREEE (reference sequence). The CDR3 sequence is CASSSLNTGELFF. The CDR3 bases are TGTGCCAGCAGCTCTCTGAACACCGGGGAGCTGTTTTTT. The complete variable domain, with remaining parts taken from reference TRBV5-4 and TRBJ2-2, reads ETGVTQSPTHLIKTRGQQVTLRCSSQSGHNTVSWYQQALGQGPQFIFQYYREEENGRGNFPPRFSGLQFPNYSSELNVNALELDDSALYLCASSSLNTGELFFGEGSRLTVL.

The chain has TRBV27 and TRBJ1-6, with TRBD1 matching over 7 bases. Unmatched junction bases numbered 5, after V lost 4 bases and J lost 8 bases. The CDR3 runs 14 residues. CDR1 is MNHEY, CDR2 SMNVEV, per germline (reference sequence). CDR3 amino acids: CASSSGTVDSPLHF. CDR3 DNA: TGTGCCAGCAGTTCCGGGACAGTTGATTCACCCCTCCACTTT.

The chain recombines TRBV7-9 with TRBJ1-6; D perhaps matches TRBD1 (5 bases). Germline V CDR1 and CDR2: SEHNR, FQNEAQ (reference sequence). This CDR3 contains 18 residues. V was cut by 5 bases and J by 3 bases, with 20 bases left in between. The CDR3 protein is CASSPPLVGADYNSPLHF. The CDR3 DNA is TGTGCCAGCAGCCCACCCCTGGTAGGGGCCGACTATAATTCACCCCTCCACTTT.

This rearrangement joins TRBV19 to TRBJ1-1; D call uncertain. Germline CDR1 and CDR2: LNHDA and SQIVND (reference sequence). The CDR3 is 13 residues long. Trimming cost V 6 bases and J 2 bases, with 10 bases left between them. CDR3 nucleotide sequence: TGTGCCAGTAGCTTCATGGGCAACACTGAAGCTTTCTTT. Translating gives CASSFMGNTEAFF.

This clone was detected only a few times. The V and J genes are TRBV6-5 and TRBJ2-2, with 8 bases identical to TRBD1. J was trimmed by 7 bases and V by 2 bases; bases with no gene match: 3. This CDR3 spans 14 amino acids. Germline CDR1 reads MNHEY; CDR2 reads SVGAGI. CDR3 sequence: CASSYLGTGGELFF. CDR3 nucleotides: TGTGCCAGCAGTTACCTTGGGACAGGCGGGGAGCTGTTTTTT.

V and J are TRBV29-1 and TRBJ2-1; maybe TRBD2 (7 bases). The V end lost 7 bases, the J end lost 4 bases, and 23 bases lay between the germline ends. This CDR3 contains 16 residues. Per germline, CDR1 SQVTM and CDR2 ANQGSEA. CDR3 in amino acids: CSGRGDLDSPYNEQFF. The CDR3 DNA is TGCAGCGGACGGGGGGATTTGGACAGCCCGTACAATGAGCAGTTCTTC.

The chain recombines TRBV30 with TRBJ1-1, with D perhaps TRBD1 (5 bases). This CDR3 spans 9 amino acids. V was trimmed by 8 bases and J by 7 bases, leaving 8 bases between them. Per the germline V gene, CDR1 is GTSNPN and CDR2 is SVGIG (reference sequence). The CDR3 is CAGDSEAFF. In DNA form, the CDR3 reads TGTGCCGGCGACAGTGAAGCTTTCTTT.

The chain is built from TRBV4-3 and TRBJ1-2, with 9 bases lining up with TRBD1. CDR3 length: 13 residues. V was clipped by 3 bases and J by 6 bases; unmatched bases: 2. Germline lookup yields CDR1 LGHNA and CDR2 YSLEER. The CDR3 spells CASSQTGGDGYTF. Written as DNA, the CDR3 is TGCGCCAGCAGCCAGACAGGGGGTGATGGCTACACCTTC.

The chain has TRBV7-2 and TRBJ2-1; a possible D gene is TRBD2 (6 bases). Germline assignment: CDR1 SGHTA and CDR2 FQGNSA. V was pared by 5 bases and J by 5 bases, with 13 bases between. This CDR3 region has 14 residues. The CDR3 DNA reads TGTGCCAGCAGCCCTTGGACGGGGGACAATGAGCAGTTCTTC. Translating it yields CASSPWTGDNEQFF.

This chain joins TRBV4-1 and TRBJ2-1; 7 bases match TRBD2. V lost 5 bases to trimming and J lost 0 bases; unmatched junction nucleotides: 7. The CDR3 runs 16 residues. Germline assignment: CDR1 MGHRA and CDR2 YSYEKL. Here the CDR3 reads CASSTQPSGSYNEQFF. CDR3 DNA: TGCGCCAGCAGCACCCAACCTAGCGGCTCCTACAATGAGCAGTTCTTC.

The chain uses TRBV28 and TRBJ1-3, with 7 bases lining up with TRBD1. This CDR3 has 15 amino acids. V lost 4 bases to trimming and J lost 0 bases; unmatched junction nucleotides: 3. The germline V gene encodes CDR1 MDHEN and CDR2 SYDVKM. As DNA, the CDR3 is TGTGCCAGCAGTTGGGACAGACACTCTGGAAACACCATATATTTT. This codes for CASSWDRHSGNTIYF.

The rearrangement joins TRBV5-1 to TRBJ1-1, with D tentatively TRBD1 (6 bases). The germline CDR1 and CDR2 sequences are SGHRS and YFSETQ. Trimming took 4 bases from V and 3 from J, leaving 16 bases between them. The CDR3 has 15 amino acids. The CDR3 spells CASSPRQQGYTEAFF. The CDR3 DNA sequence: TGCGCCAGCAGCCCGAGACAACAGGGTTACACTGAAGCTTTCTTT. Supplemented by reference TRBV5-1 and TRBJ1-1, the full variable domain reads KAGVTQTPRYLIKTRGQQVTLSCSPISGHRSVSWYQQTPGQGLQFLFEYFSETQRNKGNFPGRFSGRQFSNSRSEMNVSTLELGDSALYLCASSPRQQGYTEAFFGQGTRLTVV.